This TCR beta chain stems from a study of T-cell memory formation after mild COVID-19. Study observations and caveats: In second-wave clones peaking day 37, SARS-CoV-2 specificity remained unconfirmed.

V was clipped by 8 bases and J by 4 bases; unmatched bases: 7. The germline gives CDR1 LGHDT, CDR2 YNNKEL (reference sequence). The CDR3 is 14 residues long. This clonotype was detected only a few times. What it recognizes is unknown. TCRdb reanalysed the 5' RACE reads using MiXCR and keeps one entry per CDR3 protein. The repertoire has 58,000 or so distinct CDR3 sequences, 25% to 35% of them found once; the top ten carry approximately 43%. The chain links TRBV3-1 to TRBJ2-1; 8 nucleotides align to TRBD2. Sequenced: PBMCs or a T cell subset sorted from them (not recorded which). The sequence was obtained from a man aged 18 to 29 who had mild COVID-19 (a few samples of this study predate the infection). Cell type and time point are not known. CDR3 sequence: CASHEAGAYNEQFF. The CDR3 DNA sequence: TGTGCCAGCCACGAAGCGGGGGCTTACAATGAGCAGTTCTTC.